What follows are 26 T cell receptor beta chains derived from one specimen sequenced in a study of CD8+CD57+ T cells in acquired aplastic anemia. The authors sequenced patients whose flow cytometry had shown CD8+CD57+ cell expansion. TCR beta VDJ and CDR3 were profiled, and genomic DNA was the template. From the reads, TCRdb called clonotypes with MiXCR, one entry per CDR3 protein. The sample holds 150,000 to 200,000 distinct CDR3 sequences, about 45% seen once. What was sequenced was sorted CD4+, CD8+, or CD8+CD57+ T cells (not recorded which) from PBMCs. The receptors shown here come from a human donor with aplastic anemia.

The rearrangement joins TRBV29-1 to TRBJ1-2; D is possibly TRBD1 (6 bases). The CDR3 totals 13 residues. V was trimmed by 7 bases and J by 4 bases, leaving 16 bases between them. From germline, CDR1 is SQVTM and CDR2 ANQGSEA. In nucleotides, the CDR3 is TGCAGCGCCATGGCGGACAGTCTCTATGGCTACACCTTC. Its protein is CSAMADSLYGYTF.

This clonotype has ten or more counts. V and J are TRBV5-4 and TRBJ2-1; 10 bases match TRBD2. This CDR3 has 15 residues. Trimming removed 2 bases from V and 4 bases from J; junction bases left unmatched: 3. The germline V gene has CDR1 SGHNT and CDR2 YYREEE (reference sequence). This CDR3 is CASSFTSGDYNEQFF. The CDR3 region has the DNA TGTGCCAGCAGCTTTACTAGCGGGGATTACAATGAGCAGTTCTTC.

The CDR3 DNA is TGTGCCAGCAGTGAACCTAGCGGGGGCCTCTACGAGCAGTACTTC. Encoded protein: CASSEPSGGLYEQYF. The chain has TRBV25-1 and TRBJ2-7; 10 nucleotides match TRBD2. V lost 2 bases, J lost 3 bases, and 4 bases stayed unmatched. The CDR3 is made up of 15 amino acids. CDR1 MGHDK and CDR2 SYGVNS come from the germline V gene.

This clonotype was recorded at least ten times. This rearrangement joins TRBV25-1 to TRBJ1-1; D call uncertain. The CDR3 totals 13 residues. With 4 bases removed from V and 11 bases from J, the gap between germline ends came to 17 bases. Germline-derived CDR1 and CDR2 are MGHDK and SYGVNS. The CDR3 loop reads CASSAGSVLGAFF. CDR3 DNA sequence: TGTGCCAGCAGTGCCGGAAGCGTCCTGGGGGCTTTCTTT.

V usage is TRBV24-1 and J usage is TRBJ2-7; 7 bases align to TRBD2. Germline V CDR1 and CDR2: KGHDR, SFDVKD. This CDR3 is 14 amino acids long. V was clipped by 3 bases and J by 7 bases; unmatched bases: 8. CDR3 sequence reads: CATSDRRREYEQYF. The CDR3 DNA sequence: TGTGCCACCAGTGATCGGCGGCGGGAGTATGAGCAGTACTTC.

The table lists this clonotype with many counts. V is TRBV7-8 and J is TRBJ2-2; 9 positions match TRBD1. Germline V gives CDR1 SGHVS, CDR2 FQNEAQ. V trimming: 9 bases; J trimming: 4 bases; junction bases outside the gene matches: 12. This CDR3 has 16 residues. The CDR3 bases are TGTGCCAGTCCCAAGGAACAGGGGGCTCGCACCGGGGAGCTGTTTTTT. Its translation is CASPKEQGARTGELFF.

The rearrangement links TRBV10-3 to TRBJ1-5; TRBD1 might be the D (5 bases). The CDR3 spans 16 residues. The V gene's germline CDR1 is ENHRY and CDR2 SYGVKD. The V gene lost 0 bases and the J gene lost 2 bases, with 11 bases spanning the gap. CDR3 sequence reads: CAISESLRGGNQPQHF. DNA for the CDR3: TGTGCCATCAGTGAGTCCCTAAGAGGGGGCAATCAGCCCCAGCATTTT.

In this sample, this clonotype turned up many times. The chain joins TRBV6-1 to TRBJ1-6; 11 nucleotides match TRBD1. The CDR3 covers 16 residues. The germline V gene has CDR1 MNHNS and CDR2 SASEGT. V lost 6 bases, J lost 10 bases, and 11 bases stayed unmatched. The CDR3 is CASRDPGQGEESPLHF. The CDR3 DNA sequence: TGTGCCAGCAGGGATCCGGGACAGGGGGAGGAATCACCCCTCCACTTT.

The chain carries TRBV10-3 and TRBJ1-1; 9 bases fit TRBD1. The CDR3 contains 14 residues. Germline V gene sequence: CDR1 ENHRY, CDR2 SYGVKD. The trim removed 11 bases at V and 3 bases at J, leaving 10 bases unmatched. CDR3 coding DNA: TGTGCCTCCTCTACCCGGGACAGGGACACTGAAGCTTTCTTT. Translated: CASSTRDRDTEAFF.

The chain couples TRBV7-9 to TRBJ1-2; D perhaps matches TRBD1 (5 bases). The CDR3 length is 15 residues. Per germline, CDR1 SEHNR and CDR2 FQNEAQ (reference sequence). Trimming took 6 bases from V and 4 from J, leaving 18 bases between them. This CDR3 reads CASSPLGVGSYGYTF. CDR3 DNA sequence: TGTGCCAGCAGTCCACTAGGGGTAGGGTCCTATGGCTACACCTTC.

This clonotype was counted a few times. Since a much larger clone is just one base distant, this may be a read error. The rearrangement joins TRBV6-5 to TRBJ2-7, with TRBD1 matching over 8 bases. From germline, CDR1 is MNHEY and CDR2 SVGAGI. This CDR3 is built from 14 residues. Here the CDR3 reads CAGSYSQGAGEQYF. The CDR3 DNA reads as TGTGCCGGCAGTTACTCCCAGGGGGCGGGCGAGCAGTACTTC.

This clonotype was seen a handful of times. V and J are TRBV12-5 and TRBJ1-2, with D uncertain. Trimming removed 0 bases from V and 4 bases from J, with 12 bases in between. Germline V gene lookup returns CDR1 LGHNT and CDR2 FRNRAP. This CDR3 has 15 amino acids. The CDR3 coding sequence is TGTGCTAGTGGTTTGGTACCCCCGGACGTCTATGGCTACACCTTC. This translates into CASGLVPPDVYGYTF.

With regard to this clonotype: A much larger clone lies a single base off, so this may be a read error. For the CDR3, the DNA is TGTGCCAGCAGTGAAGGGGGACAGTATGACACCATATATTTT. It is translated as CASSEGGQYDTIYF. The chain has TRBV9 and TRBJ1-3; 7 bases are shared with TRBD1. Germline V CDR1 and CDR2: SGDLS, YYNGEE. This CDR3 has 14 amino acids. With V trimmed by 5 bases and J by 8 bases, 10 bases remained unmatched.

This clonotype was found many times. This sequence joins TRBV27 and TRBJ2-7; 7 nucleotides line up with TRBD2. The CDR3 runs to 14 residues. Germline V gene lookup returns CDR1 MNHEY and CDR2 SMNVEV (reference sequence). With V trimmed by 4 bases and J by 3 bases, 6 bases remained unmatched. This chain's CDR3 is CASSSSGTGYEQYF. The CDR3 DNA is TGTGCCAGCAGTTCAAGCGGGACTGGCTACGAGCAGTACTTC.

Here the CDR3 DNA reads TGCAGCGTTGAAGGGGGCGTAGGCTACACCTTC. This encodes CSVEGGVGYTF. The V call is TRBV29-1, the J call TRBJ1-2, with D tentatively TRBD1 (5 bases). The CDR3 sequence is 11 residues long. Trimming cost V 1 base and J 8 bases, with 8 bases left between them. Germline V gene lookup returns CDR1 SQVTM and CDR2 ANQGSEA.

This chain connects TRBV7-3 to TRBJ2-5; TRBD1 matches 12 bases. This CDR3 spans 15 amino acids. V lost 5 bases, J lost 5 bases, and 6 bases stayed unmatched. The V gene's germline CDR1 is SGHTA and CDR2 FQGTGA. The CDR3 sequence is CASSAGTGGAETQYF. The CDR3 nucleotides read TGTGCCAGCAGCGCTGGGACAGGGGGCGCGGAGACCCAGTACTTC.

Concerning this clonotype: The junction differs from germline at one of its ends, possibly a read error. The chain carries TRBV19 and TRBJ1-5; TRBD1 aligns across 7 bases. CDR1 LNHDA and CDR2 SQIVND come from the germline V gene (reference sequence). The CDR3 has 17 amino acids. This chain's CDR3 is CASSYSVGQVQSQPQHF. CDR3 DNA: TGTGCCAGTAGTTACTCAGTCGGACAGGTCCAAAGTCAGCCTCAGCATTTT.

This chain connects TRBV20-1 to TRBJ1-2; D unresolved. The CDR3 is 10 residues long. Trimming cost V 6 bases and J 4 bases, with 6 bases left between them. Per germline, CDR1 DFQATT and CDR2 SNEGSKA (reference sequence). CDR3: CSANFYGYTF. The CDR3 DNA is TGCAGTGCAAACTTCTATGGCTACACCTTC.

The chain combines TRBV7-2 with TRBJ2-5, with 7 bases fitting TRBD2. J was trimmed by 4 bases and V by 4 bases; bases with no gene match: 12. CDR1 and CDR2 from the germline V gene are SGHTA and FQGNSA. This CDR3 spans 16 amino acids. The CDR3 coding sequence is TGTGCCAGCAGCTATATAATCGGCGCGGGAGTAGAGACCCAGTACTTC. Its protein is CASSYIIGAGVETQYF. Looking up the rest from reference TRBV7-2 and TRBJ2-5 gives the full variable domain: GAGVSQSPSNKVTEKGKDVELRCDPISGHTALYWYRQSLGQGLEFLIYFQGNSAPDKSGLPSDRFSAERTGGSVSTLTIQRTQQEDSAVYLCASSYIIGAGVETQYFGPGTRLLVL.

This clonotype was counted at least ten times. The V and J genes are TRBV12-3 or TRBV12-4 and TRBJ2-7, with D perhaps TRBD1 or TRBD2 (6 bases each). This CDR3 region has 13 residues. V gave up 6 bases and J gave up 0 bases, with 9 bases separating them. CDR3 protein: CASRRDTSYEQYF. CDR3 nucleotides: TGTGCCAGCAGGCGGGACACCTCCTACGAGCAGTACTTC.

This chain connects TRBV25-1 to TRBJ2-1; no definite D call. The germline V and J ends were trimmed by 6 bases and 5 bases, with 17 bases remaining between them. This CDR3 has 15 amino acids. Germline loops: CDR1 MGHDK, CDR2 SYGVNS. The CDR3 coding sequence is TGTGCCAGCAGCTTCCGAGCTAGGTTCCACAATGAGCAGTTCTTC. Protein product: CASSFRARFHNEQFF.

This clonotype was counted ten times or more. The CDR3 bases are TGCAGTGCCGCGCGGACAGGGAACGAGCAGTACTTC. Amino acid sequence: CSAARTGNEQYF. The V and J genes are TRBV20-1 and TRBJ2-7; 8 bases line up with TRBD1. V lost 6 bases and J lost 5; bases outside the gene matches: 6. This CDR3 has 12 residues. Germline-derived CDR1 and CDR2 are DFQATT and SNEGSKA (reference sequence).

This clonotype was picked up a small number of times. A read error may produce the germline difference seen at one junction end. The rearrangement links TRBV19 to TRBJ2-1; a weak D match, TRBD2 (6 bases). There are 12 residues in the CDR3. From germline, CDR1 is LNHDA and CDR2 SQIVND (reference sequence). CDR3 loop: CASSMGGGEQFF. The CDR3 nucleotides read TGTGCCAGCAGTATGGGAGGAGGAGAGCAGTTCTTC.

This chain uses TRBV15 with TRBJ1-5, with D unresolved. V lost 3 bases and J lost 5, with 14 bases in between. CDR3 length: 15 residues. CDR1 is LNHNV and CDR2 is YYDKDF in the germline V gene (reference sequence). DNA of the CDR3: TGTGCCACCAGCAGTGGAGGTTACGAGGATCAGCCCCAGCATTTT. Protein sequence: CATSSGGYEDQPQHF.

This chain uses TRBV7-9 with TRBJ1-1; unclear D gene. Germline CDR1 reads SEHNR; CDR2 reads FQNEAQ (reference sequence). V dropped 3 bases and J dropped 1 base, with 6 bases sitting between them. The CDR3 loop spans 13 amino acids. The CDR3 reads CASSLVQNTEAFF. DNA of the CDR3: TGTGCCAGCAGCTTGGTACAGAACACTGAAGCTTTCTTT. The full variable domain, its missing parts supplied by reference TRBV7-9 and TRBJ1-1, is DTGVSQNPRHKITKRGQNVTFRCDPISEHNRLYWYRQTLGQGPEFLTYFQNEAQLEKSRLLSDRFSAERPKGSFSTLEIQRTEQGDSAMYLCASSLVQNTEAFFGQGTRLTVV.

This clonotype was seen ten or more times. The rearrangement uses TRBV2 and TRBJ1-5; unclear D gene. The CDR3 is 17 residues long. Trimming removed 1 base at V and 0 bases at J, with 13 bases between. CDR1 SNHLY and CDR2 FYNNEI come from the germline V gene. Written as DNA, the CDR3 is TGTGCCAGCAGTGAAGAAGGCCTTCGGGCTAGCAATCAGCCCCAGCATTTT. It codes for CASSEEGLRASNQPQHF. The full variable domain, with the rest looked up from reference TRBV2 and TRBJ1-5, is EPEVTQTPSHQVTQMGQEVILRCVPISNHLYFYWYRQILGQKVEFLVSFYNNEISEKSEIFDDQFSVERPDGSNFTLKIRSTKLEDSAMYFCASSEEGLRASNQPQHFGDGTRLSIL.